A single T cell receptor (beta chain) is shown here with its context. Its antigen is unknown. Germline V gives CDR1 SGHTA, CDR2 FQGNSA. The CDR3 covers 16 residues. Trimming removed 1 base at V and 5 bases at J, with 12 bases between. This entry comes from a study of cytomegalovirus exposure and HLA in healthy donors. Study overall: Among the 300 to 500 genotyped donors, around 81% were placed in the Caucasian-associated ancestry cluster. Study-wide points: Per a prior analysis, the majority of TCR beta V segments were productive roughly 87% or roughly 30% of the time. CMV serostatus stood as the only immune exposure information on hand.

PCR involved 60 Vbeta and 13 Jbeta primers. Here immunoSEQ multiplex PCR was the method, and the copy in TCRdb shows in-frame clones only, minus some. Of fewer than 150,000 clones in the sample, roughly 74% were seen once. Sequencing input: PBMCs. This chain links TRBV7-2 with TRBJ1-6; D is possibly TRBD1 (5 bases). The TCR was taken from a woman aged 50 to 60 in good health and CMV-seropositive. The CDR3 here is CASSLELDTHNSPLHF. The CDR3 DNA is TGTGCCAGCAGCTTAGAATTGGACACCCATAATTCACCCCTCCACTTT.